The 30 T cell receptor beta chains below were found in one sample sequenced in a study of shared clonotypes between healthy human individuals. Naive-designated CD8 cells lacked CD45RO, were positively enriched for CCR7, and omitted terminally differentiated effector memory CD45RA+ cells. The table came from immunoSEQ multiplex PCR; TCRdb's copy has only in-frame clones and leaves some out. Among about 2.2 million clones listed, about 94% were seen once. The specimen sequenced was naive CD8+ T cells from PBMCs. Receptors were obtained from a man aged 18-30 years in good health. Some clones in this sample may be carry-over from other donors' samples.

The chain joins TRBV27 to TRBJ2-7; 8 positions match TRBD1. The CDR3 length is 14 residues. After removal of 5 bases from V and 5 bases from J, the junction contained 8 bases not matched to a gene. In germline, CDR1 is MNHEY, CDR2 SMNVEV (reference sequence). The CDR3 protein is CASSIESGGNEQYF. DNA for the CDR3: TGTGCCAGCAGTATCGAATCAGGGGGCAACGAGCAGTACTTC.

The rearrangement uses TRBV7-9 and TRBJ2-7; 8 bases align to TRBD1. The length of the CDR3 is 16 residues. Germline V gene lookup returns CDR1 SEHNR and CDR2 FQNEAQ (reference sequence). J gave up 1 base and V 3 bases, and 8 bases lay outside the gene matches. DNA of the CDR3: TGTGCCAGCAGCTTTTCCCGGGACAGGCCTTCCTACGAGCAGTACTTC. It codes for CASSFSRDRPSYEQYF.

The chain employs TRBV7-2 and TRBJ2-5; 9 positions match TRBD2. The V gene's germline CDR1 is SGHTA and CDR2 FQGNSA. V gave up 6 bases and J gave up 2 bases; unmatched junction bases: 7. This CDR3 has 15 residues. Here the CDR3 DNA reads TGTGCCAGCAGTTGGGGGCTAGCGGGACAAGAGACCCAGTACTTC. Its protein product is CASSWGLAGQETQYF.

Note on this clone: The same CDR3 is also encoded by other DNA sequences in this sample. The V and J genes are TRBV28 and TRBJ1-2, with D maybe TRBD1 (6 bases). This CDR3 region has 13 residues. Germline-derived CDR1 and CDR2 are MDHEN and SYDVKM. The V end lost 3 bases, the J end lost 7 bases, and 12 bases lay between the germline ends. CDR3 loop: CASSFRGASGYTF. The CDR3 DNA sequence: TGTGCCAGCAGTTTCAGGGGCGCTAGTGGCTACACCTTC.

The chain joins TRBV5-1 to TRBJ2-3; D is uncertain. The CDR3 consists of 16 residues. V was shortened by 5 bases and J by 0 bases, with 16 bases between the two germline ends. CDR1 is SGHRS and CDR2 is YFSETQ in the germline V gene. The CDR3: CASRLMEITSTDTQYF. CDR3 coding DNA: TGCGCCAGCAGACTAATGGAGATAACTAGCACAGATACGCAGTATTTT.

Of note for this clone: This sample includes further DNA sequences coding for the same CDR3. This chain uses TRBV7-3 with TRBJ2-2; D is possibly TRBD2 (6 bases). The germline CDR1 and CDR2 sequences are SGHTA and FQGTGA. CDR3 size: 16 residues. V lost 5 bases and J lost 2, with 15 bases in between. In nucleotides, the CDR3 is TGTGCCAGCAGCGATAGTGGACTAATCAACACCGGGGAGCTGTTTTTT. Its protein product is CASSDSGLINTGELFF. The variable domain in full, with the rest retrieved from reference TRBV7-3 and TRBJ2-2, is GAGVSQTPSNKVTEKGKYVELRCDPISGHTALYWYRQSLGQGPEFLIYFQGTGAADDSGLPNDRFFAVRPEGSVSTLKIQRTERGDSAVYLCASSDSGLINTGELFFGEGSRLTVL.

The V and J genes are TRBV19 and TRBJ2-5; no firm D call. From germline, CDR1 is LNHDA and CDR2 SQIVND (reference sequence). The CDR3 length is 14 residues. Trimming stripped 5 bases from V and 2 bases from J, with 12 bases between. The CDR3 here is CASSLIGFQETQYF. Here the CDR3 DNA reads TGTGCCAGTAGTCTTATAGGGTTTCAAGAGACCCAGTACTTC.

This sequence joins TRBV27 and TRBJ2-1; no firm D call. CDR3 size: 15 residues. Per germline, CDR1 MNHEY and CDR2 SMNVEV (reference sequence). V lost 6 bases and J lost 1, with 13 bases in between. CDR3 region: CASRAELGSYNEQFF. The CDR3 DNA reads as TGTGCCAGCAGAGCCGAGTTGGGGTCCTACAATGAGCAGTTCTTC.

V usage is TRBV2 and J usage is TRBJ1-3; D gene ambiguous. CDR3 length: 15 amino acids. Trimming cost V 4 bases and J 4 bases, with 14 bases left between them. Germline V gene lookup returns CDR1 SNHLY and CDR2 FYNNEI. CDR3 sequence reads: CASSAPADPGNTIYF. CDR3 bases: TGTGCCAGCAGTGCCCCAGCCGATCCAGGAAACACCATATATTTT.

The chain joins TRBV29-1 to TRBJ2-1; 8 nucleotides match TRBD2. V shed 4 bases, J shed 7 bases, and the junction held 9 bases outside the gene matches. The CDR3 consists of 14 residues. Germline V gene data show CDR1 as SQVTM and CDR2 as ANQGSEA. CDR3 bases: TGCAGCGTTGCGGGACTAGGAGGGGGGAATGAGCAGTTCTTC. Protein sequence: CSVAGLGGGNEQFF.

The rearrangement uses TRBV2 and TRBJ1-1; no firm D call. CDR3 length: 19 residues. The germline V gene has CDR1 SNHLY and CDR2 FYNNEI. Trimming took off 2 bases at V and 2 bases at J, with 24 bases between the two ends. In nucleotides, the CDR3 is TGTGCCAGCAGTGAATCTCCACCGACTATGATCGTGCTCAACACTGAAGCTTTCTTT. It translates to CASSESPPTMIVLNTEAFF.

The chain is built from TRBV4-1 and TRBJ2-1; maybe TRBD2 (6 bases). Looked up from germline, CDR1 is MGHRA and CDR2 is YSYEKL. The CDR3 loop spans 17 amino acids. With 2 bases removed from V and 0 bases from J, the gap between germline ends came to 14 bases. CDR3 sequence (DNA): TGCGCCAGCAGCCAACGACTAGTTTTAAGCTCCTACAATGAGCAGTTCTTC. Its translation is CASSQRLVLSSYNEQFF.

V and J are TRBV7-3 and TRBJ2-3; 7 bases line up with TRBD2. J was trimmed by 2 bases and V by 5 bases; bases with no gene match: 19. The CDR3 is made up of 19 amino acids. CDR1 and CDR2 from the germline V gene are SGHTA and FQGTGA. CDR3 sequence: CASSQDPGREAYNTDTQYF. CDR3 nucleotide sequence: TGTGCCAGCAGCCAGGATCCGGGACGGGAGGCTTACAACACAGATACGCAGTATTTT.

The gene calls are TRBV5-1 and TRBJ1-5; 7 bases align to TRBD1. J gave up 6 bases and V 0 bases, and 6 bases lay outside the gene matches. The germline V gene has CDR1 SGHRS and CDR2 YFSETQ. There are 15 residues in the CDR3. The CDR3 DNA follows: TGCGCCAGCAGCTTGGAAGGGGGCGCAGGTCAGCCCCAGCATTTT. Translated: CASSLEGGAGQPQHF. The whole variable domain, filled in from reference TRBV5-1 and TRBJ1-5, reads KAGVTQTPRYLIKTRGQQVTLSCSPISGHRSVSWYQQTPGQGLQFLFEYFSETQRNKGNFPGRFSGRQFSNSRSEMNVSTLELGDSALYLCASSLEGGAGQPQHFGDGTRLSIL.

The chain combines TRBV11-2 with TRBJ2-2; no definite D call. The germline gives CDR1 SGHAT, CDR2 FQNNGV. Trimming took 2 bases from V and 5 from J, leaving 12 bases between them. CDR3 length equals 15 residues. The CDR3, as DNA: TGTGCCAGCAGCTTACCCAGCCCAAGGACCGGGGAGCTGTTTTTT. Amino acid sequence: CASSLPSPRTGELFF.

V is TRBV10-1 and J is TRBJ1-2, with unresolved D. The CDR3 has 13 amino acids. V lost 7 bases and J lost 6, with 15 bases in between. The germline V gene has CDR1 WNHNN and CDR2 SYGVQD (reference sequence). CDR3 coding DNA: TGCGCCAGCATATCTAGAGAATACGATGGCTACACCTTC. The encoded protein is CASISREYDGYTF.

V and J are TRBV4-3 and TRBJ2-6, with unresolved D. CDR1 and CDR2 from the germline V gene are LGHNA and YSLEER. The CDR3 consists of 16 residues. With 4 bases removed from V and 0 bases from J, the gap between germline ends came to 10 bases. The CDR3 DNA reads TGCGCCAGCAGCCCCCTCGTACACTCTGGGGCCAACGTCCTGACTTTC. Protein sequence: CASSPLVHSGANVLTF.

The CDR3 region is CASRPGYTDTQYF. The CDR3 nucleotides are TGCGCCAGCAGACCGGGGTACACAGATACGCAGTATTTT. The chain employs TRBV10-2 and TRBJ2-3; perhaps TRBD2 as D (5 bases). This CDR3 contains 13 residues. The V gene lost 6 bases and the J gene lost 2 bases, with 9 bases spanning the gap. Germline V CDR1 and CDR2: WSHSY, SAAADI.

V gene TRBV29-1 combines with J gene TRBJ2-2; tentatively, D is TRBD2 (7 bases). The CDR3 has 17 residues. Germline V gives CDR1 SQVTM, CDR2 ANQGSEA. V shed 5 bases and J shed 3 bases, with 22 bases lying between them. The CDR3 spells CSVTPPGAGADTGELFF. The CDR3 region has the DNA TGCAGCGTTACCCCCCCCGGGGCGGGGGCGGACACCGGGGAGCTGTTTTTT.

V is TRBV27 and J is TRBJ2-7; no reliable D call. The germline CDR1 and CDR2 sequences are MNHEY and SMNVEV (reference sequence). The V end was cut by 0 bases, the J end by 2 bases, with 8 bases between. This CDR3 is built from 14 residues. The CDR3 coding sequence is TGTGCCAGCAGTTTATCGACTGACGCCTACGAGCAGTACTTC. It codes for CASSLSTDAYEQYF.

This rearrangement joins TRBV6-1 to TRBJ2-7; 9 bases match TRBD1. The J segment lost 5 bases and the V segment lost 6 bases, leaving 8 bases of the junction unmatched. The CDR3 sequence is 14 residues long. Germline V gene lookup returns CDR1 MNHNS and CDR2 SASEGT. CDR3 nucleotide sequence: TGTGCCAGCAGGACTAAGGGACAGGGCCACGAGCAGTACTTC. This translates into CASRTKGQGHEQYF.

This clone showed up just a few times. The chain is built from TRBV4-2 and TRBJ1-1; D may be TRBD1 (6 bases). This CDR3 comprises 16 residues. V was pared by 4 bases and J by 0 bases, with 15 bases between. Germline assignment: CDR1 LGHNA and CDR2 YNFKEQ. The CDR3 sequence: CASSLEPGGMNTEAFF. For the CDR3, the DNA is TGTGCCAGCAGCCTAGAACCTGGGGGCATGAACACTGAAGCTTTCTTT.

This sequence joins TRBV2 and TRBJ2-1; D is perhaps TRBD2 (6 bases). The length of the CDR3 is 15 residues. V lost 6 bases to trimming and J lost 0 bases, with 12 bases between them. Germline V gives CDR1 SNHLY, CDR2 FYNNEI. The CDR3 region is CASSGTESSYNEQFF. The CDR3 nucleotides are TGTGCCAGCAGCGGGACTGAAAGCTCCTACAATGAGCAGTTCTTC.

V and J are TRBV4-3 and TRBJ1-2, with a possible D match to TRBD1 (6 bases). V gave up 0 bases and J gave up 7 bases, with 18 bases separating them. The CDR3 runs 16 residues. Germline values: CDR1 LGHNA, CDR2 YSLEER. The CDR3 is CASSQEFAGVAGGYTF. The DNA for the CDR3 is TGCGCCAGCAGCCAAGAGTTTGCAGGGGTCGCTGGTGGCTACACCTTC.

The DNA for the CDR3 is TGCGCCAGCAGTGATTGGCCTCCAGATACGCAGTATTTT. Residues: CASSDWPPDTQYF. The J gene is TRBJ2-3, the V gene TRBV10-1, with D uncertain. This CDR3 is 13 amino acids long. Trimming left V 3 bases short and J 4 bases short, with 8 bases between. Germline assignment: CDR1 WNHNN and CDR2 SYGVQD (reference sequence).

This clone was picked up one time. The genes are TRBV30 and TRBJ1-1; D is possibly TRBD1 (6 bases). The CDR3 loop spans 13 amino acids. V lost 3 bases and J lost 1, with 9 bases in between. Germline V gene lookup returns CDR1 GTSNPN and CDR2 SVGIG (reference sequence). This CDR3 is CAWRGGQNTEAFF. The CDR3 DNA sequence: TGTGCCTGGAGGGGGGGGCAGAACACTGAAGCTTTCTTT.

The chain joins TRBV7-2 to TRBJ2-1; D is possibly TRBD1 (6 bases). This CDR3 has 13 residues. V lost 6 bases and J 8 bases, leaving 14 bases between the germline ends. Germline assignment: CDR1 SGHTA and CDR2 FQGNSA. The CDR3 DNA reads TGTGCCAGCAGGCAAGGGGGTCGGGATGAGCAGTTCTTC. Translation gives CASRQGGRDEQFF.

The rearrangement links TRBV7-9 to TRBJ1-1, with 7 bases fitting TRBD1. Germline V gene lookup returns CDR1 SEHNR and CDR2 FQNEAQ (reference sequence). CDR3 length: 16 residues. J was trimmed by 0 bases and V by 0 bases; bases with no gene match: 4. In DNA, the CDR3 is TGTGCCAGCAGCTTAGCATACAGGGGAATGAACACTGAAGCTTTCTTT. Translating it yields CASSLAYRGMNTEAFF. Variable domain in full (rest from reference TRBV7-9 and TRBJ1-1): DTGVSQNPRHKITKRGQNVTFRCDPISEHNRLYWYRQTLGQGPEFLTYFQNEAQLEKSRLLSDRFSAERPKGSFSTLEIQRTEQGDSAMYLCASSLAYRGMNTEAFFGQGTRLTVV.

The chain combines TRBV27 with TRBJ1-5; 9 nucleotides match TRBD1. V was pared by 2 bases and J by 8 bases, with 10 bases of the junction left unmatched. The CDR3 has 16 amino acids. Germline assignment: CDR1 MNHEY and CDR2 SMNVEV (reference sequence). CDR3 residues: CASSLRGTGKVEPQHF. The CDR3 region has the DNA TGTGCCAGCAGTTTAAGGGGGACAGGGAAAGTAGAGCCCCAGCATTTT.

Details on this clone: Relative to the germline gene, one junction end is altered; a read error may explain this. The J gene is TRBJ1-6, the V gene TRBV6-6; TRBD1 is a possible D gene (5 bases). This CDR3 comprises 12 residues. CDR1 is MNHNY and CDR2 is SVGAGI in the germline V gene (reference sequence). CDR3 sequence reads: CACREWDSPLHF. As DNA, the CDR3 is TGTGCCTGCAGGGAATGGGATTCACCCCTCCACTTT.